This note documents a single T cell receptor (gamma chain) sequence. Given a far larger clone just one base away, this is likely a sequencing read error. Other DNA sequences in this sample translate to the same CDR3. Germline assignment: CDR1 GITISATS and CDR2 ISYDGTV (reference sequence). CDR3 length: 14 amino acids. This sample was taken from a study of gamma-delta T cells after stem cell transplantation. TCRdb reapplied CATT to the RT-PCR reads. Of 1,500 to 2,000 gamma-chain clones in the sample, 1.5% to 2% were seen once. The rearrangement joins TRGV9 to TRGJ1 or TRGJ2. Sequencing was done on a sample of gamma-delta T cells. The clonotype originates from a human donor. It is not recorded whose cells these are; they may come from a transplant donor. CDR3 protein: CALWEVTAVRKKLF. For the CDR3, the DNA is TGTGCCCTGTGGGAGGTGACGGCCGTGCGTAAGAAACTCTTT.